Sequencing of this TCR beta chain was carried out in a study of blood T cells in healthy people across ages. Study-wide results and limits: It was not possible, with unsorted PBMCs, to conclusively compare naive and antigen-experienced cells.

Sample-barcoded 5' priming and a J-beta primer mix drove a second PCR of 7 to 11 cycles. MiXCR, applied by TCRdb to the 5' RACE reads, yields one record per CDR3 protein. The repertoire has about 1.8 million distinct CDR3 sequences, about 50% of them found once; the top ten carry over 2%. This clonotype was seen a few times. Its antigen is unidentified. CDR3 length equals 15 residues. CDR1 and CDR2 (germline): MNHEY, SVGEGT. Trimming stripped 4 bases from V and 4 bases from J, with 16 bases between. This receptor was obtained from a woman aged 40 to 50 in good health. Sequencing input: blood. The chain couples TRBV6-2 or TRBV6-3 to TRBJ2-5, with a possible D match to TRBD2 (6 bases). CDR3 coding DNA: TGTGCCAGCAGTTGGTTCGGGGCGGGGTCAGAGACCCAGTACTTC. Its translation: CASSWFGAGSETQYF.